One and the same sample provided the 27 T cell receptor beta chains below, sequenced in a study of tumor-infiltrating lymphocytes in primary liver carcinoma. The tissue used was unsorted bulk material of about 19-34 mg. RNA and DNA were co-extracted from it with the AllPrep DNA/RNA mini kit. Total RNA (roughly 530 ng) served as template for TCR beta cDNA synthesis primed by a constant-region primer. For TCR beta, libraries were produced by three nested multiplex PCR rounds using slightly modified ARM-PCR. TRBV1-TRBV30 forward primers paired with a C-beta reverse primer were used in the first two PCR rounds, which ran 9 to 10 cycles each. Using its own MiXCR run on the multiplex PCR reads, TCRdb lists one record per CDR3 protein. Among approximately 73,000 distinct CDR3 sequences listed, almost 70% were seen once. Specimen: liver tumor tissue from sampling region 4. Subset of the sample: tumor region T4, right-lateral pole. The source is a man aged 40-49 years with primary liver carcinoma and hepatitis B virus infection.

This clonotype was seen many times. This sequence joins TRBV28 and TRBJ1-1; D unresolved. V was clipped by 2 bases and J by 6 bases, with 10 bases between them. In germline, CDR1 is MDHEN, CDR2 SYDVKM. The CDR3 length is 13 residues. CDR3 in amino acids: CASSLQQIPEAFF. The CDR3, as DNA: TGTGCCAGCAGTTTACAGCAAATCCCTGAAGCTTTCTTT. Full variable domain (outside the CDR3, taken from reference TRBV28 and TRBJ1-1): DVKVTQSSRYLVKRTGEKVFLECVQDMDHENMFWYRQDPGLGLRLIYFSYDVKMKEKGDIPEGYSVSREKKERFSLILESASTNQTSMYLCASSLQQIPEAFFGQGTRLTVV.

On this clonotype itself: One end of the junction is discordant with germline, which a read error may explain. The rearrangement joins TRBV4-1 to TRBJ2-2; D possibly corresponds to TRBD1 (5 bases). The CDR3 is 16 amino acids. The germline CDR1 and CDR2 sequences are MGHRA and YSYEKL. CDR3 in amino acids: CASSQESTALTGELFF. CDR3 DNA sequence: TGCGCCAGTAGCCAAGAGTCGACAGCGCTCACCGGGGAGCTGTTTTTT.

CDR3 protein: CASSDLVGGGIETQYF. DNA of the CDR3: TGTGCCAGCAGTGACCTGGTAGGAGGGGGGATAGAGACCCAGTACTTC. The V gene is TRBV6-1, the J gene TRBJ2-5; D may correspond to TRBD1 or TRBD2 (6 bases each). V was clipped by 3 bases and J by 4 bases, with 18 bases between them. This CDR3 is 16 amino acids long. Germline V gives CDR1 MNHNS, CDR2 SASEGT.

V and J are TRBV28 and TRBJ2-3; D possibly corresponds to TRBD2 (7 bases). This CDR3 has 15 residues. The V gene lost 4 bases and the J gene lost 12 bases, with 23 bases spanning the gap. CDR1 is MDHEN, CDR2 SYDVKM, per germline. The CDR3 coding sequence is TGTGCCAGCAGTTCCCACGGAGTTAGGGAGGGGGTTCAGTATTTT. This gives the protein CASSSHGVREGVQYF.

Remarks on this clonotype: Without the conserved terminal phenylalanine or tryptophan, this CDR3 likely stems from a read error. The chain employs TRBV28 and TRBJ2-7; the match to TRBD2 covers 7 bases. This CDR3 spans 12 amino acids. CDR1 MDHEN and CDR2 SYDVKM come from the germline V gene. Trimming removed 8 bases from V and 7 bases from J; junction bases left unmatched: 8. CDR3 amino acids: CASGREEREQYL. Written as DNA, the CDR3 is TGTGCCAGCGGGAGGGAGGAGAGGGAGCAGTACCTC.

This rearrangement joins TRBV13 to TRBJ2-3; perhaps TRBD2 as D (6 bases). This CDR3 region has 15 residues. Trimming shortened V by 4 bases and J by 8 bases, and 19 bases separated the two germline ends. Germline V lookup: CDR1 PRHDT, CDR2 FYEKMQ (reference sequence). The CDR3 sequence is CASSSGRKYGGTQYF. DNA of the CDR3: TGTGCCAGCAGCTCGGGACGGAAGTACGGGGGTACGCAGTATTTT.

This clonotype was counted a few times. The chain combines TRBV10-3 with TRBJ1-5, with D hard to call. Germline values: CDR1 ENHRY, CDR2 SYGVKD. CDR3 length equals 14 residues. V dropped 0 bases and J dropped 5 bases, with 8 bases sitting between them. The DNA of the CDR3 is TGTGCCATCAGTGAGTCGTCAAACGATCAGCCCCAGCATTTT. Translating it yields CAISESSNDQPQHF.

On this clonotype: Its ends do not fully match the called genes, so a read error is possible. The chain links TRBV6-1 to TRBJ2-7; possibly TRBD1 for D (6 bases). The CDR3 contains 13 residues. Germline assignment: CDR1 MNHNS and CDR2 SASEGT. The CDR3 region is CASNAERQAEQCF. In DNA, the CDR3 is TGTGCCAGCAATGCTGAGAGACAGGCCGAGCAGTGCTTC.

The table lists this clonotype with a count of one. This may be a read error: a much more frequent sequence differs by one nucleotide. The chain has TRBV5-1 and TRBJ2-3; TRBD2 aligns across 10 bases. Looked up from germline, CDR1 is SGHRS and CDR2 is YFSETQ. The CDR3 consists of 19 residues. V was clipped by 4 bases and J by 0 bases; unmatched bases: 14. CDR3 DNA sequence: TGCGCCAGCAGCCCGCTCGCCGGGACTAGCGCGATTAGCACAGATACGCAGTATTTT. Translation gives CASSPLAGTSAISTDTQYF.

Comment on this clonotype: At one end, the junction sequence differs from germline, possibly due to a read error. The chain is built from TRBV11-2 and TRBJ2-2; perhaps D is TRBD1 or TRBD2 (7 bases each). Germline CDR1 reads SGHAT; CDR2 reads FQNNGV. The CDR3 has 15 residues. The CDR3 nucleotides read TGTGCCAGCAGCTTAGTCGGACGGGACAGCGGGAAGCTGTTTTTT. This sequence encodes CASSLVGRDSGKLFF. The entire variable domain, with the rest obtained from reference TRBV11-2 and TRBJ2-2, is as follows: EAGVAQSPRYKIIEKRQSVAFWCNPISGHATLYWYQQILGQGPKLLIQFQNNGVVDDSQLPKDRFSAERLKGVDSTLKIQPAKLEDSAVYLCASSLVGRDSGKLFFGEGSRLTVL.

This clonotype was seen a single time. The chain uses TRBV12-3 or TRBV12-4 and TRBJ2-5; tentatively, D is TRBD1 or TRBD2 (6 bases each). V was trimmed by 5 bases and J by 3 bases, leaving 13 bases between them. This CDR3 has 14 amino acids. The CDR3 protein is CASSSGGGEETQYF. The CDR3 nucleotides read TGTGCCAGCAGTAGTGGGGGCGGGGAAGAGACCCAGTACTTC.

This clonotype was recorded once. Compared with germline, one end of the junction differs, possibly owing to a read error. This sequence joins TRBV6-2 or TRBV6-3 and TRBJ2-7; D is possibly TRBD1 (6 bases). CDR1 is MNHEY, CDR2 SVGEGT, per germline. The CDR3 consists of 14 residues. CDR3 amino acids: CASSARDITYEQYF. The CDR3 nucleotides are TGTGCTAGCAGCGCACGGGACATAACCTACGAGCAGTACTTC.

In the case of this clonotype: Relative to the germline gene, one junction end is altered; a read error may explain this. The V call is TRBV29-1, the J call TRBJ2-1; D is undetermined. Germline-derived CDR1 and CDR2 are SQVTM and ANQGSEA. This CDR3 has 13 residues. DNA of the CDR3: TGCAGCGTCGAACGGACGAACTACAATGAGCAGTTCTTT. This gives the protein CSVERTNYNEQFF.

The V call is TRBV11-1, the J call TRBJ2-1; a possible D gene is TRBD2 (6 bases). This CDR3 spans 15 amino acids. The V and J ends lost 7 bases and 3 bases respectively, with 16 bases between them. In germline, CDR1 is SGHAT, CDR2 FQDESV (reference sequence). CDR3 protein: CASNFEISGYNEQFF. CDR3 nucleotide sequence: TGTGCCAGCAACTTCGAGATTAGCGGCTACAATGAGCAGTTCTTC.

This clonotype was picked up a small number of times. CDR3 sequence: CASSSPGQVGKLFF. CDR3 DNA: TGTGCCAGCAGTTCTCCTGGACAGGTGGGGAAACTGTTTTTT. V and J are TRBV28 and TRBJ1-4, with 7 bases matching TRBD1. CDR1 is MDHEN, CDR2 SYDVKM, per germline. The CDR3 consists of 14 residues. Germline trimming cut 4 bases from V and 11 bases from J; bases unmatched to any gene: 10.

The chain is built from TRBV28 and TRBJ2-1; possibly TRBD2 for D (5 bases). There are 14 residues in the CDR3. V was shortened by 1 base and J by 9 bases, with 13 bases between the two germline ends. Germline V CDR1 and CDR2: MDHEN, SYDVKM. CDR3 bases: TGTGCCAGCAGTTTATCGGGGATTAGGTCTGAGCAGTTCTTC. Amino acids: CASSLSGIRSEQFF.

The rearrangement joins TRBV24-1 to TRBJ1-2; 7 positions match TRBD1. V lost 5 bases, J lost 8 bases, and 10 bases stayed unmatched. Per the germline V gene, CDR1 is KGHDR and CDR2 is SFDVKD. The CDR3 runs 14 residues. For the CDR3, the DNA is TGTGCCACCAGTGCCCCGGGACTGACAGGGGGCTACACCTTC. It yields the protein CATSAPGLTGGYTF.

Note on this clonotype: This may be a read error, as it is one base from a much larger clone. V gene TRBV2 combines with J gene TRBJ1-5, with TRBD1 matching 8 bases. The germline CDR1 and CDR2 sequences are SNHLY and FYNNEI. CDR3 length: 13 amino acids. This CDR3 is CTVQGESNQPQHF. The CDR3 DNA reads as TGTACCGTACAGGGGGAGAGCAATCAGCCCCAGCATTTT.

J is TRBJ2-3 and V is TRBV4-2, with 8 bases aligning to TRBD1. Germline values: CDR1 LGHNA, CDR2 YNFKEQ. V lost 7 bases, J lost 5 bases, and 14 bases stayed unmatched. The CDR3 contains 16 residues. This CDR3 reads CASTHAQGVEQDTQYF. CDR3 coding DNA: TGTGCCAGCACCCATGCACAGGGGGTTGAGCAAGATACGCAGTATTTT.

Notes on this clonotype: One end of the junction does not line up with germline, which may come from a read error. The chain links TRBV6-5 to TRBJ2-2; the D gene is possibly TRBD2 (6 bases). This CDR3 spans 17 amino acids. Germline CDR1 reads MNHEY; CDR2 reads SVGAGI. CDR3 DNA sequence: TGTGCCAGGAGTTACGACTCGGGCGGGGCGAACATCGGGGAGCTGTTTTTT. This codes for CARSYDSGGANIGELFF.

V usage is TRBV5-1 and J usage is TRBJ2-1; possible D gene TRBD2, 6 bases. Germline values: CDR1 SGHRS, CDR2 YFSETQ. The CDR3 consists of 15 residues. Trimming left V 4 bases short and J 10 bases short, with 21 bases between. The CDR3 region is CASSLFGGDIKEQFF. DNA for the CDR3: TGCGCCAGCAGCCTCTTCGGGGGAGATATAAAAGAGCAGTTCTTC. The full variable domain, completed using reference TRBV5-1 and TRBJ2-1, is KAGVTQTPRYLIKTRGQQVTLSCSPISGHRSVSWYQQTPGQGLQFLFEYFSETQRNKGNFPGRFSGRQFSNSRSEMNVSTLELGDSALYLCASSLFGGDIKEQFFGPGTRLTVL.

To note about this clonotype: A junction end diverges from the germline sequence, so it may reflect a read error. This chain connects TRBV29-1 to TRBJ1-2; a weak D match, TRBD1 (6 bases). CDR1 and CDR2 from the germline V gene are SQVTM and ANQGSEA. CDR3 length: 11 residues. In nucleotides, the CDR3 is TGTAGCGTCGGGGACACTTATGGCCACACCTTC. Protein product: CSVGDTYGHTF.

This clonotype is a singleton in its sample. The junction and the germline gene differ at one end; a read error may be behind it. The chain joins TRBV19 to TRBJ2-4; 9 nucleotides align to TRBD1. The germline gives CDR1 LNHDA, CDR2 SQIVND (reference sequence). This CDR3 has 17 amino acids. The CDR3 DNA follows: TGTGCCAGTAGCGGGACAGGGTCTGGCCTAGCCGAAAACATTCAGTACTTC. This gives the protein CASSGTGSGLAENIQYF. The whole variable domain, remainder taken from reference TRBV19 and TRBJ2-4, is DGGITQSPKYLFRKEGQNVTLSCEQNLNHDAMYWYRQDPGQGLRLIYYSQIVNDFQKGDIAEGYSVSREKKESFPLTVTSAQKNPTAFYLCASSGTGSGLAENIQYFGAGTRLSVL.

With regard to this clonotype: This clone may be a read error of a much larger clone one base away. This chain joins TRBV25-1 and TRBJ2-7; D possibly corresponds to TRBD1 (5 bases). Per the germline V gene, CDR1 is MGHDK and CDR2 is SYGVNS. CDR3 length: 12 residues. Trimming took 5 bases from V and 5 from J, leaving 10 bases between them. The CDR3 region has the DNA TGTGCCAGCAGTCTGGGGCGCGACGAGCAGTACTTC. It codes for CASSLGRDEQYF.

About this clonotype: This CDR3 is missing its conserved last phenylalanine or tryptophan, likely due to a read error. CDR3 sequence (DNA): TGTGCCAGTAGCCTAGAGAAAAGGGCCCAGTACTTA. Translated: CASSLEKRAQYL. The chain employs TRBV11-2 and TRBJ2-5; D not certain. Trimming removed 9 bases at V and 9 bases at J, with 17 bases between. Germline CDR1 SGHAT, CDR2 FQNNGV. CDR3 size: 12 residues.

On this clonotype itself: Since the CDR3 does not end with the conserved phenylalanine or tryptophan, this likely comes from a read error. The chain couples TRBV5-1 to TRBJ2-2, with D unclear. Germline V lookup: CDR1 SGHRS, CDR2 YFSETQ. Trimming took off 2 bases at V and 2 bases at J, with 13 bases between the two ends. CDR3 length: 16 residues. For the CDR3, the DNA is TGCGCCAGCAGCTTTTCCAGCGTCGCAAACACCGGGGAGCTGTTTCTT. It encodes CASSFSSVANTGELFL.

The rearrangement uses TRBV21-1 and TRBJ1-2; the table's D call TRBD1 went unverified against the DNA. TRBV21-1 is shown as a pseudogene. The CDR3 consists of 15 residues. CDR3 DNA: TGTGCCAGCAACTACCCCACGGGGGCGGTCTATGGCTACACCTTC. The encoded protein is CASNYPTGAVYGYTF.